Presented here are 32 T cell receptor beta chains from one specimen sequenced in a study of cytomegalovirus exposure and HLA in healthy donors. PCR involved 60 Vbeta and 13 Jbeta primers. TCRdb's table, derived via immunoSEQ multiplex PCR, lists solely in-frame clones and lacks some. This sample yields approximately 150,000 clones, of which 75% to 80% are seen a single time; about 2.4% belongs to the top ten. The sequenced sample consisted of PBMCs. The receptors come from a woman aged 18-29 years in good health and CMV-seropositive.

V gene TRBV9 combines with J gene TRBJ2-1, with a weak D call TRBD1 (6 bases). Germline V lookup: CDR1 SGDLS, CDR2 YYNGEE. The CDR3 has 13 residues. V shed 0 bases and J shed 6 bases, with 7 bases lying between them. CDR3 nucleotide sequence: TGTGCCAGCAGCGTAGGCAGGGGCAATGAGCAGTTCTTC. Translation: CASSVGRGNEQFF.

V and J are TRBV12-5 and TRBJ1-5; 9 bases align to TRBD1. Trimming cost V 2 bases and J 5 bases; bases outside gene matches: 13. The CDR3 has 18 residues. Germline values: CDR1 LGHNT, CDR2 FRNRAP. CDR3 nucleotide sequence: TGTGCTAGTGGTTTGCCCCCCCCGGGACAGGGAGGAGATCAGCCCCAGCATTTT. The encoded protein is CASGLPPPGQGGDQPQHF.

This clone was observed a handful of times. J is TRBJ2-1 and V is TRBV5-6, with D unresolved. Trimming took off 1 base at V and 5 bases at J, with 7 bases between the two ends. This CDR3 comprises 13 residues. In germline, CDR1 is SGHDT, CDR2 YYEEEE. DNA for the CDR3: TGTGCCAGCAGCTTGTGGCAGAACAATGAGCAGTTCTTC. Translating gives CASSLWQNNEQFF.

The DNA of the CDR3 is TGTGCCAGCAGTGGGTCGGCAGGTGGTCCCAATCAGCCCCAGCATTTT. Translated: CASSGSAGGPNQPQHF. V usage is TRBV6-4 and J usage is TRBJ1-5; D is unresolved. V was trimmed by 4 bases and J by 3 bases, leaving 16 bases between them. Germline CDR1 MRHNA, CDR2 SNTAGT. The CDR3 totals 16 residues.

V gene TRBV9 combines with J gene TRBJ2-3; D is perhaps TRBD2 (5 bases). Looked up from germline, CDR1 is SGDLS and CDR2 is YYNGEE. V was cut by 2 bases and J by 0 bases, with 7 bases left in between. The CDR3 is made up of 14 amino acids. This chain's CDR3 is CASSVSGSTDTQYF. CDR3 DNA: TGTGCCAGCAGCGTTTCGGGAAGCACAGATACGCAGTATTTT.

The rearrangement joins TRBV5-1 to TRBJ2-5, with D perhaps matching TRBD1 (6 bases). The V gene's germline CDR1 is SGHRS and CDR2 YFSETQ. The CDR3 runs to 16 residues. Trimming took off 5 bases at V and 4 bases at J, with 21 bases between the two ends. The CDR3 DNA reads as TGCGCCAGCAGTCAGGGGCCAAATTGGCGGAGAGAGACCCAGTACTTC. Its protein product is CASSQGPNWRRETQYF.

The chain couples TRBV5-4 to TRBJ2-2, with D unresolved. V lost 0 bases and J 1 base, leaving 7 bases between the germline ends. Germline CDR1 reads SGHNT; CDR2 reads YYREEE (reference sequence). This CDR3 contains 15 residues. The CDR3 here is CASSLASVNTGELFF. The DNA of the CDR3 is TGTGCCAGCAGCTTGGCGTCCGTGAACACCGGGGAGCTGTTTTTT.

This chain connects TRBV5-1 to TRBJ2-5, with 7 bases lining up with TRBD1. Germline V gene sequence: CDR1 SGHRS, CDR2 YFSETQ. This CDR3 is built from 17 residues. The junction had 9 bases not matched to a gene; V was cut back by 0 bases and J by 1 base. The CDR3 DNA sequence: TGCGCCAGCAGCTTGGGACGAGGGACAGTGTTCCAAGAGACCCAGTACTTC. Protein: CASSLGRGTVFQETQYF. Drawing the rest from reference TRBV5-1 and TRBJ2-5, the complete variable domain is KAGVTQTPRYLIKTRGQQVTLSCSPISGHRSVSWYQQTPGQGLQFLFEYFSETQRNKGNFPGRFSGRQFSNSRSEMNVSTLELGDSALYLCASSLGRGTVFQETQYFGPGTRLLVL.

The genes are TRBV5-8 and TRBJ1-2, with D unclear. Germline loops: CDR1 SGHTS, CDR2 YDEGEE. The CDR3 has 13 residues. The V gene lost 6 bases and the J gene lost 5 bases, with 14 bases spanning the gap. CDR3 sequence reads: CASKEQPGYGYTF. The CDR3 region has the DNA TGTGCCAGCAAAGAACAGCCTGGATATGGCTACACCTTC.

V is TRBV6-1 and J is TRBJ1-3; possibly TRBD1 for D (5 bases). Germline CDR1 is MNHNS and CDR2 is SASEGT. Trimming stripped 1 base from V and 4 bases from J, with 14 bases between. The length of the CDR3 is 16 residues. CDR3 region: CASSEVGGEAGNTIYF. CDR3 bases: TGTGCCAGCAGTGAAGTGGGGGGGGAGGCGGGAAACACCATATATTTT.

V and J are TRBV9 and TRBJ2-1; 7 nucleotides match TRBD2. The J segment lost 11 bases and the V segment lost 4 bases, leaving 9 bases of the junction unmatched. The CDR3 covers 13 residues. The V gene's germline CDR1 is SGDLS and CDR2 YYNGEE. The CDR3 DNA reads TGTGCCAGCAGCCCTAAAACTAGCGATCAGCAGTTCTTC. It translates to CASSPKTSDQQFF.

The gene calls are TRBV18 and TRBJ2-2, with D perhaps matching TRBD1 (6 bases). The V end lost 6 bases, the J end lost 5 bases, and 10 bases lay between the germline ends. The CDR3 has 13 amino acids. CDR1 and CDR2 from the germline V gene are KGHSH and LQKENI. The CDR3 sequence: CASSKTGTGELFF. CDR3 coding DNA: TGTGCCAGCTCTAAAACAGGGACCGGGGAGCTGTTTTTT.

The CDR3 region is CASSWPGQPSEQYF. The CDR3 nucleotides read TGTGCCAGCAGCTGGCCGGGACAGCCTTCCGAGCAGTACTTC. The chain uses TRBV5-4 and TRBJ2-7; 7 bases agree with TRBD1. Germline CDR1 is SGHNT and CDR2 is YYREEE (reference sequence). This CDR3 spans 14 amino acids. Trimming took 3 bases from V and 6 from J; bases not matched to a gene: 9.

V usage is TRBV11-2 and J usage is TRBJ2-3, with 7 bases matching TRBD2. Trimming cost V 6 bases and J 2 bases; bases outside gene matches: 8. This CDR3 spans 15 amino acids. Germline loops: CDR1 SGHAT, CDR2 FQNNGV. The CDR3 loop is CASSQGRGNTDTQYF. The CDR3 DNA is TGTGCCAGCAGTCAAGGGCGGGGGAACACAGATACGCAGTATTTT.

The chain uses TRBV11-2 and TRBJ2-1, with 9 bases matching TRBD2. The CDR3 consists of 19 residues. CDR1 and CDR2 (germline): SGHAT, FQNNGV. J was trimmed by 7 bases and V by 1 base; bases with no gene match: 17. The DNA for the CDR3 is TGTGCCAGCAGCTTAGTCGTTTCTGGCGGGGGGGCCGGTCGTAATGAGCAGTTCTTC. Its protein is CASSLVVSGGGAGRNEQFF.

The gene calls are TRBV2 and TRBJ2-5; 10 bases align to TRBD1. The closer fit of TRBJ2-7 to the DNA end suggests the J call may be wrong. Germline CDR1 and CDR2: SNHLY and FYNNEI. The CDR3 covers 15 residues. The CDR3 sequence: CASSPRTGGHYEQYF. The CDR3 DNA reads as TGTGCCAGCAGTCCTCGGACAGGGGGACACTACGAGCAGTACTTC.

The CDR3 bases are TGTGCCAGCAGACCCGGGACAGTTAACACCGGGGAGCTGTTTTTT. Protein: CASRPGTVNTGELFF. The genes are TRBV5-4 and TRBJ2-2; TRBD1 matches 7 bases. This CDR3 spans 15 amino acids. V shed 5 bases and J 2 bases; nucleotides not matched to a gene: 6. Per the germline V gene, CDR1 is SGHNT and CDR2 is YYREEE (reference sequence).

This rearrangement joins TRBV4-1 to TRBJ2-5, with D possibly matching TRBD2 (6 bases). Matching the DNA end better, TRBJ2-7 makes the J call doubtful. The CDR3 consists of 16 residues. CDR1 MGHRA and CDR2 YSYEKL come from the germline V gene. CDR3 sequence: CASSQELGGGPYEQYF. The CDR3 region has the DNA TGCGCCAGCAGCCAAGAACTGGGAGGAGGCCCCTACGAGCAGTACTTC.

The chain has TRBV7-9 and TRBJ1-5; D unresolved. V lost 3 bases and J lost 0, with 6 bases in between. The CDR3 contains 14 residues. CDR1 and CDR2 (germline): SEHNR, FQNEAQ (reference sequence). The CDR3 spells CASSFIDSNQPQHF. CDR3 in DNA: TGTGCCAGCAGCTTCATAGATAGCAATCAGCCCCAGCATTTT.

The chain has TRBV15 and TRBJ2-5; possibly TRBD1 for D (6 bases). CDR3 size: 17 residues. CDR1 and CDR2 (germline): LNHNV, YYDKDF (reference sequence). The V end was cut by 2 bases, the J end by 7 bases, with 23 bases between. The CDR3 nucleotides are TGTGCCACCAGCAGATCCCAGGAACAGGGTCTAGACGGGACCCAGTACTTC. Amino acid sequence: CATSRSQEQGLDGTQYF.

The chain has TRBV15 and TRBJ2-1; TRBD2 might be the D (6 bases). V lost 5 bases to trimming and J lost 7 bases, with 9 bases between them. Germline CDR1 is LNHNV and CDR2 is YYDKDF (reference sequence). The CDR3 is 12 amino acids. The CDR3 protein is CATSVGGNEQFF. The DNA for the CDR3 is TGTGCCACCAGCGTTGGGGGGAATGAGCAGTTCTTC. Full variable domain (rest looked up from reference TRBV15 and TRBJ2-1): DAMVIQNPRYQVTQFGKPVTLSCSQTLNHNVMYWYQQKSSQAPKLLFHYYDKDFNNEADTPDNFQSRRPNTSFCFLDIRSPGLGDTAMYLCATSVGGNEQFFGPGTRLTVL.

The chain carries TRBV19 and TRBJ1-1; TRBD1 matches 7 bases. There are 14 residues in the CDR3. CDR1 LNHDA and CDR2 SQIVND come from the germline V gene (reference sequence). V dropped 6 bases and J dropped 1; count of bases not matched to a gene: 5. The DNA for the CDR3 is TGTGCCAGTAGAAGACAGGGCTCGAACACTGAAGCTTTCTTT. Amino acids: CASRRQGSNTEAFF.

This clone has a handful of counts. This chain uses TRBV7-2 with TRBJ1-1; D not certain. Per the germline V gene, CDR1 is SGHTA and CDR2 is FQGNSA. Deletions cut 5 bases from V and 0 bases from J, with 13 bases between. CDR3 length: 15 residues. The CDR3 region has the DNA TGTGCCAGCAGCCGGCAGGTACTCATGAACACTGAAGCTTTCTTT. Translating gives CASSRQVLMNTEAFF.

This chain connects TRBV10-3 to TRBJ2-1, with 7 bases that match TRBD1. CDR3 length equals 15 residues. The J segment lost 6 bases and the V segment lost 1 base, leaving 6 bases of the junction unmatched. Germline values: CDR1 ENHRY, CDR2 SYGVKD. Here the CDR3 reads CAISELYRGGNEQFF. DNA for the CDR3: TGTGCCATCAGTGAGTTGTACAGGGGTGGCAATGAGCAGTTCTTC.

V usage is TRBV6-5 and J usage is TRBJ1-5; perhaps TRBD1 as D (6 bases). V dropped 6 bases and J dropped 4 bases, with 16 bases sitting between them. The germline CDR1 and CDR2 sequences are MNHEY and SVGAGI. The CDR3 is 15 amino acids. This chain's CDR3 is CASRATGFSNQPQHF. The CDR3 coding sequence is TGTGCCAGCAGGGCTACAGGGTTTTCAAATCAGCCCCAGCATTTT.

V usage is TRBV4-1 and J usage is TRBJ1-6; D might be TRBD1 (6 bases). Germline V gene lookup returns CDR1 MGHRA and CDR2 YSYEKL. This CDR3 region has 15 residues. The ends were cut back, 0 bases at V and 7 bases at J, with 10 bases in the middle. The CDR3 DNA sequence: TGCGCCAGCAGCCAAGATGACAGGAGCAATTCACCCCTCCACTTT. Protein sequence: CASSQDDRSNSPLHF.

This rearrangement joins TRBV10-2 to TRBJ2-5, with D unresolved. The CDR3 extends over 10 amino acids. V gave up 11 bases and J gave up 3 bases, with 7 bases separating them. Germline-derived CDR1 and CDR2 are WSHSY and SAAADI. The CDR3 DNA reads TGCGCCCGACACGAAGAGACCCAGTACTTC. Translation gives CARHEETQYF.

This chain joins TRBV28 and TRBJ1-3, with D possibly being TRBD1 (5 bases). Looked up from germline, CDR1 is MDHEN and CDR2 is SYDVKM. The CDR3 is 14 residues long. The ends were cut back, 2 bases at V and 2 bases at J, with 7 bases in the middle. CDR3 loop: CASSLGGAGNTIYF. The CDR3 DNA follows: TGTGCCAGCAGTTTAGGGGGGGCTGGAAACACCATATATTTT.

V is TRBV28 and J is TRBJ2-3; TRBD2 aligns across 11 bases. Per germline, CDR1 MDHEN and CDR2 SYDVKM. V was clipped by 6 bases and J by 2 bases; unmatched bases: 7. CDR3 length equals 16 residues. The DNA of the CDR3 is TGTGCCAGCAGCCCCTCGACTAGCGGGGACACAGATACGCAGTATTTT. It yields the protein CASSPSTSGDTDTQYF.

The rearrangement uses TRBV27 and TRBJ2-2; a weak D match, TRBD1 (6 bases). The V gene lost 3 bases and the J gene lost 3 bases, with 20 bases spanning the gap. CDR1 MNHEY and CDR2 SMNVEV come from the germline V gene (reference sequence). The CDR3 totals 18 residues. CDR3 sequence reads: CASSLFFQPGADTGELFF. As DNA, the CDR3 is TGTGCCAGCAGTTTGTTCTTCCAGCCAGGGGCGGACACCGGGGAGCTGTTTTTT.

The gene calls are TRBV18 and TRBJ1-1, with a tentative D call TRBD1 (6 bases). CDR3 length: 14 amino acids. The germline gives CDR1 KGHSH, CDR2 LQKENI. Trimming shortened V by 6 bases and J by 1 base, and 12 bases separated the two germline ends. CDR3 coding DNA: TGTGCCAGCTCTATTCAGGGACAGAACACTGAAGCTTTCTTT. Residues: CASSIQGQNTEAFF.

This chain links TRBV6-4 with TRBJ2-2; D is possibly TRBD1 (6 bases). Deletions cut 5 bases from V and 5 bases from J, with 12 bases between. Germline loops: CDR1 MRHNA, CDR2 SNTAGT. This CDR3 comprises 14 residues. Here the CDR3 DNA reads TGTGCCAGCAGTAGGCTACAGGGTACCGGGGAGCTGTTTTTT. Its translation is CASSRLQGTGELFF.